The clone carrying this T cell receptor (beta chain) was recorded once. The source of the sample is a study of blood T cell repertoires in COVID-19. The wider study: Some COVID-19 samples were acute and others convalescent; all came from the United States, Italy and Spain. From T cells, B-cell-depleted T cells, or PBMCs came the material, which was cDNA or gDNA.

Per the original data handling: Amplification from reference gene primers served as the basis for estimated nucleated cell counts. Produced via immunoSEQ multiplex PCR; TCRdb's table is partial and in-frame only. The DNA was the basis for D and trimming; V, J and clone size are from that table. The table includes just under 80,000 clones, 80% detected once. The CDR3 is 13 amino acids. V lost 5 bases and J 3 bases, leaving 10 bases between the germline ends. The sequencing input was peripheral blood. The chain carries TRBV12-3 or TRBV12-4 and TRBJ1-1; tentatively, D is TRBD1 (6 bases). The TCR was taken from a woman between 65 and 79 years old with acute or convalescent COVID-19. CDR3 sequence (DNA): TGTGCCAGCAGTACCCAGGGGTACACTGAAGCTTTCTTT. Residues: CASSTQGYTEAFF.